The clone carrying this T cell receptor beta chain was detected a few times. The sample comes from a study of patients and donors after allogeneic stem cell transplantation. TCRdb ran MiXCR on the RT-PCR reads and lists one entry per CDR3 protein. Of approximately 410,000 distinct CDR3 sequences listed, approximately 16% are singletons. The germline gives CDR1 DFQATT, CDR2 SNEGSKA (reference sequence). With 5 bases clipped from V and 3 bases from J, the junction kept 5 bases outside the gene matches. This CDR3 is 14 amino acids long. This rearrangement joins TRBV20-1 to TRBJ1-5, with TRBD1 identical over 9 bases. The clonotype was recovered from a human donor who was either an allogeneic HSCT recipient or a stem cell or donor lymphocyte infusion donor (not recorded which). It is not recorded whose cells these are; they may come from a transplant donor. Sequencing used blood, either unsorted or a sorted T cell fraction (not recorded which). This CDR3 reads CSAGQGRNNQPQHF. CDR3 nucleotide sequence: TGCAGTGCTGGACAGGGGCGAAACAATCAGCCCCAGCATTTT.